This T cell receptor (beta chain) is drawn from a study of T cell responses to AZD1222 COVID-19 vaccine. Study-wide background: Combined were second doses at about 4 or about 12 weeks.

Study observations and caveats: Regions left unmutated in variants are reportedly the target of nearly half of spike-specific TCRs. Donors skewed white British and female; clonal diversity was possibly underestimated.

As to this clone: The antigen remains undetermined.

TCRdb's copy holds only in-frame clones and misses some; the assay was immunoSEQ multiplex PCR. The sample includes about 150,000 clones, roughly nine tenths seen only once; the top ten take 6.5% to 8.5%. The V and J ends lost 7 bases and 6 bases, in that order; junction bases with no gene match: 19. Per the germline V gene, CDR1 is SNHLY and CDR2 is FYNNEI. CDR3 length equals 18 residues. The sequencing used peripheral blood, collected on day 0 of AZD1222 vaccination. The J gene is TRBJ2-5, the V gene TRBV2; TRBD2 aligns across 11 bases. The source of this sequence is an adult in good health. The CDR3 region is CASTPGQGSLAGAKTQYF. For the CDR3, the DNA is TGTGCCAGCACCCCGGGACAGGGATCACTAGCGGGGGCGAAGACCCAGTACTTC.